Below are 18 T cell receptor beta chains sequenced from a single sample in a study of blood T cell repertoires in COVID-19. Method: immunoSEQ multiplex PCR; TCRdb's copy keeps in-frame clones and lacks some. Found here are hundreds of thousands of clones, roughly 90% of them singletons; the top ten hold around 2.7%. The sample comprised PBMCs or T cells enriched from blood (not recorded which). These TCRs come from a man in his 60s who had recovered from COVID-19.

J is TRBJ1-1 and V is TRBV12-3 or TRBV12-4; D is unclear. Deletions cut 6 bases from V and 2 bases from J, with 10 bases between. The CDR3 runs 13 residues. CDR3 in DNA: TGTGCCAGCAGCCGTCGGGTAAACACTGAAGCTTTCTTT. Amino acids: CASSRRVNTEAFF.

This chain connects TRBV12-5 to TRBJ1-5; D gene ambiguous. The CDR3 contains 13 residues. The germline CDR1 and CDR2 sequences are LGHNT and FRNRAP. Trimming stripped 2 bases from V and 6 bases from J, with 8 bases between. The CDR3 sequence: CASGLSLAQPQHF. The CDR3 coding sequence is TGTGCTAGTGGTTTGTCTTTAGCTCAGCCCCAGCATTTT. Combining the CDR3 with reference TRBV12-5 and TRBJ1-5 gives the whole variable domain DARVTQTPRHKVTEMGQEVTMRCQPILGHNTVFWYRQTMMQGLELLAYFRNRAPLDDSGMPKDRFSAEMPDATLATLKIQPSEPRDSAVYFCASGLSLAQPQHFGDGTRLSIL.

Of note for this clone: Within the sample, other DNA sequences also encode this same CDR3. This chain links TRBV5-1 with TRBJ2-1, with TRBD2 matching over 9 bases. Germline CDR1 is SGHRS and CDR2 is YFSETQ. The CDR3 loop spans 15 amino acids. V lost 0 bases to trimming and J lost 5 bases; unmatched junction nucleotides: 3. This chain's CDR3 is CASSLGLAGNNEQFF. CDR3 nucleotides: TGCGCCAGCAGCTTGGGTCTAGCGGGGAACAATGAGCAGTTCTTC.

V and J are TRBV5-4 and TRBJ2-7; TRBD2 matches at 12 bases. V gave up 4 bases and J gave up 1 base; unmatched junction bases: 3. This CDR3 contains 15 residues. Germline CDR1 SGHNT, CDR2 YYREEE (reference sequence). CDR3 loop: CASSAGLAGSYEQYF. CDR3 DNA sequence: TGTGCCAGCAGCGCGGGACTAGCGGGTTCCTACGAGCAGTACTTC.

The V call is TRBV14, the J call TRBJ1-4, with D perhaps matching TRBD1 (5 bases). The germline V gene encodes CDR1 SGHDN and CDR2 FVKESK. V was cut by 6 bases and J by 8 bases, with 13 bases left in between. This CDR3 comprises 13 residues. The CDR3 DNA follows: TGTGCCAGCAGTCGGGGGAGGGAGGAAAAACTGTTTTTT. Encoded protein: CASSRGREEKLFF. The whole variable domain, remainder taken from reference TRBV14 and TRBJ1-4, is EAGVTQFPSHSVIEKGQTVTLRCDPISGHDNLYWYRRVMGKEIKFLLHFVKESKQDESGMPNNRFLAERTGGTYSTLKVQPAELEDSGVYFCASSRGREEKLFFGSGTQLSVL.

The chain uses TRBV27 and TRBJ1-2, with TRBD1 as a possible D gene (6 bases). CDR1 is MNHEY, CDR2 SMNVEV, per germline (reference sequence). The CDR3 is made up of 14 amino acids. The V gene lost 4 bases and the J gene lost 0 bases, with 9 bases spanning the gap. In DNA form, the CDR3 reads TGTGCCAGCAGTTACCGGGACACTAACTATGGCTACACCTTC. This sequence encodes CASSYRDTNYGYTF.

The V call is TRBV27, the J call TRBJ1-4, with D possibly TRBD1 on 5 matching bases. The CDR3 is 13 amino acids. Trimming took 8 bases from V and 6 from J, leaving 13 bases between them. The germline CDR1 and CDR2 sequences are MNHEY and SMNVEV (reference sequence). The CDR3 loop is CASGNGGDEKLFF. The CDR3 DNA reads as TGTGCCAGCGGGAATGGGGGGGATGAAAAACTGTTTTTT.

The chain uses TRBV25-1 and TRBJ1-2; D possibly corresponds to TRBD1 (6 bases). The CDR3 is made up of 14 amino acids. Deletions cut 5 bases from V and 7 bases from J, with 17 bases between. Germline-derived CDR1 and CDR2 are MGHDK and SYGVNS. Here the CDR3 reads CASSPTAGAGGYTF. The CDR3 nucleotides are TGTGCCAGCAGTCCGACCGCGGGGGCAGGTGGCTACACCTTC.

Written as DNA, the CDR3 is TGTGCCAGCAGTTTCCAGGGTAGTGAAGCTTTCTTT. Translated: CASSFQGSEAFF. J is TRBJ1-1 and V is TRBV6-5; weak D call: TRBD1 (5 bases). The germline V gene has CDR1 MNHEY and CDR2 SVGAGI. Trimming took off 4 bases at V and 7 bases at J, with 10 bases between the two ends. The CDR3 length is 12 residues.

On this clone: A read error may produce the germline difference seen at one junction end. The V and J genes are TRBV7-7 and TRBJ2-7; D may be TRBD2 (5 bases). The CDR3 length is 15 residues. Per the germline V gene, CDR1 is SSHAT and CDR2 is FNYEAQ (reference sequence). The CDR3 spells CASSLGEGASYEQYF. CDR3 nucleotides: TGTGCTAGCAGCTTAGGAGAGGGCGCCTCCTACGAGCAGTACTTC.

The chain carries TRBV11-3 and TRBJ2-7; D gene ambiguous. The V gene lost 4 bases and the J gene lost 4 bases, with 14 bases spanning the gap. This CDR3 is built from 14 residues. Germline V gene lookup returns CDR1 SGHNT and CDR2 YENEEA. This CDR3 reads CASSSSLQAYEQYF. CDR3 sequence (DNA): TGTGCCAGCAGCTCTTCGTTGCAAGCGTACGAGCAGTACTTC. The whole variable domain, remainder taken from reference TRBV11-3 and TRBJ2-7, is EAGVVQSPRYKIIEKKQPVAFWCNPISGHNTLYWYLQNLGQGPELLIRYENEEAVDDSQLPKDRFSAERLKGVDSTLKIQPAELGDSAVYLCASSSSLQAYEQYFGPGTRLTVT.

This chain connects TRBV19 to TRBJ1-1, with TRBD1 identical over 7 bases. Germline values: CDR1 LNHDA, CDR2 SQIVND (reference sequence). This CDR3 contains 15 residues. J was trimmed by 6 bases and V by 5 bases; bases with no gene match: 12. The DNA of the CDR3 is TGTGCCAGTAGTCAGCGGACAGGTCAGGTCGCTGAAGCTTTCTTT. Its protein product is CASSQRTGQVAEAFF.

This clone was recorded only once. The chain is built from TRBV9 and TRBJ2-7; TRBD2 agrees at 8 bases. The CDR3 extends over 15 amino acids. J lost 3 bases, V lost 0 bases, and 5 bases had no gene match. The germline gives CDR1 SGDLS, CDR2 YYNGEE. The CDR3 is CASSVEAGGLYEQYF. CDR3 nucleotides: TGTGCCAGCAGCGTAGAGGCGGGAGGCCTCTACGAGCAGTACTTC.

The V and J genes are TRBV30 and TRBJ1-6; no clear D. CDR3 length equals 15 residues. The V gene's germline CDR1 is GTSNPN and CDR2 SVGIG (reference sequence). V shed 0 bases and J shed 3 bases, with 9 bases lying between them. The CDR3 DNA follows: TGTGCCTGGAGTGTACCAGGTTTCTATAATTCACCCCTCCACTTT. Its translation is CAWSVPGFYNSPLHF.

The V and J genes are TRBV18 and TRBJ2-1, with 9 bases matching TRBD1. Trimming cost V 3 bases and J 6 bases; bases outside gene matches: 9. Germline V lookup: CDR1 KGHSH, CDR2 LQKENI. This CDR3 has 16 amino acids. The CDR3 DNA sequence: TGTGCCAGCTCACCTAAGGGACAGGGAAGCTTCAATGAGCAGTTCTTC. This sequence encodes CASSPKGQGSFNEQFF.

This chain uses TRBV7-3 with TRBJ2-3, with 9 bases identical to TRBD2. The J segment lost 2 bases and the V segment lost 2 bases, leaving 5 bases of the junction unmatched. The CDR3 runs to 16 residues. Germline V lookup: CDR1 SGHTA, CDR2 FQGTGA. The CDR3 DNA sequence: TGTGCCAGCAGCTTAGGCGGGGGGGCCTCCACAGATACGCAGTATTTT. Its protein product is CASSLGGGASTDTQYF.

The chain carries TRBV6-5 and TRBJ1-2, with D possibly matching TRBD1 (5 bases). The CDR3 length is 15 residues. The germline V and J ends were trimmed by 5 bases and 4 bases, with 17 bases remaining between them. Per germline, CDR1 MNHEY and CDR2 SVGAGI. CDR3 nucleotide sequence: TGTGCCAGCAGTCCGGGCAGGGCCCTTTCCTATGGCTACACCTTC. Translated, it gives CASSPGRALSYGYTF.

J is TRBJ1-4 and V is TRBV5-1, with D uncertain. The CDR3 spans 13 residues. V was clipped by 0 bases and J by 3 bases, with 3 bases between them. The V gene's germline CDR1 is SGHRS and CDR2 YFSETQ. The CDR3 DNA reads TGCGCCAGCAGCTTGGGAGCTAATGAAAAACTGTTTTTT. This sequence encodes CASSLGANEKLFF.